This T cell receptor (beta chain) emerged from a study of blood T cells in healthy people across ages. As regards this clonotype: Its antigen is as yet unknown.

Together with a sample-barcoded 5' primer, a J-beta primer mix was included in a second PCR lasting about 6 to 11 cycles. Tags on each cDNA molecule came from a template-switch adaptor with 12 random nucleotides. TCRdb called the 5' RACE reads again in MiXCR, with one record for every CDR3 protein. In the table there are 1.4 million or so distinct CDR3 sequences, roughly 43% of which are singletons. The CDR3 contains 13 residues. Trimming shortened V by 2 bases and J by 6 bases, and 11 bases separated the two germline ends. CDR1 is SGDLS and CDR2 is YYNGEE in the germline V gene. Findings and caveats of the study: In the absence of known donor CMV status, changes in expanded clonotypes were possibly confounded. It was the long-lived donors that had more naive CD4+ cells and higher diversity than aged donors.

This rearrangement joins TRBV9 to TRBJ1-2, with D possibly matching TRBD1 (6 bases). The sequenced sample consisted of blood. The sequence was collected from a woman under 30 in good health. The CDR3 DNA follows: TGTGCCAGCAGCGTTAAACAGGGTGATGGCTACACCTTC. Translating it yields CASSVKQGDGYTF. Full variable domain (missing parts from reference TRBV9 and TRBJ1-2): DSGVTQTPKHLITATGQRVTLRCSPRSGDLSVYWYQQSLDQGLQFLIQYYNGEERAKGNILERFSAQQFPDLHSELNLSSLELGDSALYFCASSVKQGDGYTFGSGTRLTVV.